The sequence of this TCR beta chain was determined in a study of blood T cell repertoires in COVID-19. TCRdb's table, derived via immunoSEQ multiplex PCR, lists solely in-frame clones and lacks some. The sample lists fewer than 400,000 clones; 85% were seen once. Trimming stripped 10 bases from V and 8 bases from J, with 19 bases between. Germline values: CDR1 KGHDR, CDR2 SFDVKD. The CDR3 is 13 residues long. This clonotype was sampled from a woman aged 18-29 years with acute or convalescent COVID-19. The sample consisted of peripheral blood. The chain couples TRBV24-1 to TRBJ1-2; D is uncertain. This chain's CDR3 is CATLLGKKMGYTF. As DNA, the CDR3 is TGTGCCACGCTACTAGGCAAGAAAATGGGCTACACCTTC.